This is a list of T cell receptor beta chains from one sample in a study of radiation and T cells in renal cell carcinoma. The repertoire was sequenced with immunoSEQ multiplex PCR; TCRdb's copy has only in-frame clones and lacks some. The repertoire includes 60,000 to 65,000 clones, roughly four fifths of them detected once, and 6.8% sits in the top ten. The starting material was blood, obtained from a patient whose treatment included radiotherapy and nephrectomy. The receptors derive from a man aged 55 to 70 with renal cell carcinoma. Each CDR3 is given with its conserved first and last residue. Each record gives: V gene, J gene, CDR3 protein.

V: TRBV6-1; J: TRBJ2-6; CDR3: CASSEALQGPSSGANVLTF
V: TRBV11-2; J: TRBJ2-3; CDR3: CASSTVTDTQYF
V: TRBV11-3; J: TRBJ2-4; CDR3: CASSLGLAELAKNIQYF
V: TRBV19; J: TRBJ1-3; CDR3: CASSIDRYMASGNTIYF
V: TRBV30; J: TRBJ2-7; CDR3: CAWTGTSGTLHF
V: TRBV19; J: TRBJ2-1; CDR3: CASTLSSAHNEQFF
V: TRBV19; J: TRBJ1-1; CDR3: CASTLDRGTEAFF
V: TRBV5-6; J: TRBJ2-1; CDR3: CASSSELGLARYNEQFF
V: TRBV29-1; J: TRBJ1-1; CDR3: CSSIPGIMNTEAFF
V: TRBV7-2; J: TRBJ2-7; CDR3: CASSLWGDNIYEQYF
V: TRBV19; J: TRBJ2-2; CDR3: CASSQSRGLDSGELFF
V: TRBV30; J: TRBJ1-1; CDR3: CAWRGGPGQGDTEAFF
V: TRBV7-2; J: TRBJ2-5; CDR3: CASSRVLQETQYF
V: TRBV7-9; J: TRBJ1-2; CDR3: CASSNQDREVGYTF
V: TRBV4-2; J: TRBJ1-2; CDR3: CASSRGREQEGYTF
V: TRBV10-3; J: TRBJ2-7; CDR3: CAISGQSEQYF
V: TRBV5-1; J: TRBJ1-1; CDR3: CASSLEGGYTEAFF
V: TRBV30; J: TRBJ2-7; CDR3: CAGNSGSGEQYF
V: TRBV11-2; J: TRBJ1-5; CDR3: CASSSGTRQPQHF
V: TRBV11-3; J: TRBJ2-5; CDR3: CASSLIQGACYF
V: TRBV7-2; J: TRBJ2-7; CDR3: CASSLEGFYEQYF
V: TRBV7-2; J: TRBJ1-2; CDR3: CASSFDRNYGYTF
V: TRBV10-1; J: TRBJ2-5; CDR3: CASSEDRAGSETQYF
V: TRBV25-1; J: TRBJ1-1; CDR3: CASSAFPEAGTEAFF
V: TRBV5-8; J: TRBJ2-2; CDR3: CASSFRGRITGELFF
V: TRBV30; J: TRBJ2-2; CDR3: CAWSVAGSNTGELFF
V: TRBV5-1; J: TRBJ1-2; CDR3: CASSLTVNYGYTF
V: TRBV27; J: TRBJ1-2; CDR3: CASSLWGGSRGYTF
V: TRBV5-4; J: TRBJ2-3; CDR3: CASSPTSGKTDTQYF
V: TRBV5-1; J: TRBJ2-1; CDR3: CASSFAQGNNEQFF
V: TRBV6-5; J: TRBJ1-5; CDR3: CASSYSGQSGQPQHF
V: TRBV19; J: TRBJ1-1; CDR3: CASQQGWNTEAFF
V: TRBV9; J: TRBJ1-3; CDR3: CASSSAGQVSGNTIYF
V: TRBV14; J: TRBJ2-3; CDR3: CASSQPEITSTDTQYF
V: TRBV7-6; J: TRBJ2-6; CDR3: CASTEPGANVLTF
V: TRBV5-1; J: TRBJ2-1; CDR3: CASSSNVLVNNEQFF
V: TRBV19; J: TRBJ1-2; CDR3: CASSIAARGTGVEGGYTF
V: TRBV4-3; J: TRBJ2-2; CDR3: CASSQLLGVISGELFF
V: TRBV15; J: TRBJ1-4; CDR3: CATSREGQLNEKLFF
V: TRBV5-1; J: TRBJ2-7; CDR3: CASSLGIVSYEQYF
V: TRBV18; J: TRBJ1-2; CDR3: CASSPQGATGYTF
V: TRBV9; J: TRBJ2-5; CDR3: CASSVGKGQQETQYF
V: TRBV7-9; J: TRBJ1-3; CDR3: CASSQTGGSGNTIYF
V: TRBV27; J: TRBJ2-3; CDR3: CASSPQTVTDTQYF
V: TRBV4-3; J: TRBJ2-4; CDR3: CASSRATGFRNIQYF